Given below is one TCR beta chain in context. Its specificity is unknown. RNA totalling roughly 0.5 to 1 ug underwent reverse transcription with random hexamers. One entry per CDR3 protein results from TCRdb running MiXCR on the immunoSEQ multiplex PCR reads. The data contain about 140,000 distinct CDR3 sequences, 94% of them singletons. This entry is derived from a study of CD8 T cells in Susac syndrome. The study, taken as a whole, reports: It was acknowledged in the study that the number of individuals who were included in its TCR sequencing and HLA analysis was relatively small.

The CDR3 totals 16 residues. Germline CDR1 and CDR2: KGHSH and LQKENI. Unmatched junction bases numbered 7, after V lost 2 bases and J lost 5 bases. V gene TRBV18 combines with J gene TRBJ2-3, with 10 nucleotides matching TRBD2. This TCR derives from a human donor in good health. Input material: CD8+ T cells from PBMCs. For the CDR3, the DNA is TGTGCCAGCTCACCAGCCCTAGCGGGAGTAAGAGATACGCAGTATTTT. Translating gives CASSPALAGVRDTQYF.